This T cell receptor (beta chain) stems from a study of regulatory T cells in long-lasting Graves disease. Many counts were recorded for this clonotype. Sequence at one end of the junction differs from germline and may be a read error. There are 14 residues in the CDR3. Germline V gene data show CDR1 as LGHDT and CDR2 as YNNKEL (reference sequence). CDR3-region Arm-PCR and iRepertoire HTBI primers produced the TCR beta libraries. TCRdb itself ran the multiplex PCR reads through MiXCR, one entry per CDR3 protein. The profile shows under 450,000 distinct CDR3 sequences, around 15% of them singletons. Noted time point: newly diagnosed GD, antithyroid drugs for less than 3 months. Following extraction of RNA from PBMCs, that RNA was used to make the TCR library. The sample was also reused in another study, on T cells in Graves' hyperthyroidism and ophthalmopathy. According to that study: Calling Graves' hyperthyroidism stable meant ophthalmopathy did not progress within 18 months. Disease duration under 2 months; hyperthyroidism patients were aged 18 to 65.

The sequenced sample was peripheral blood mononuclear cells (PBMCs), obtained at new diagnosis, from a patient treated with antithyroid drugs. This clonotype was obtained from a woman aged 18-30 years with Graves disease. The chain links TRBV3-1 to TRBJ1-5; possibly TRBD1 for D (6 bases). The CDR3 spells CASSQEGGGQPQHF. Written as DNA, the CDR3 is TGCGCCAGCAGCCAAGAAGGGGGTGGTCAGCCCCAGCATTTT.